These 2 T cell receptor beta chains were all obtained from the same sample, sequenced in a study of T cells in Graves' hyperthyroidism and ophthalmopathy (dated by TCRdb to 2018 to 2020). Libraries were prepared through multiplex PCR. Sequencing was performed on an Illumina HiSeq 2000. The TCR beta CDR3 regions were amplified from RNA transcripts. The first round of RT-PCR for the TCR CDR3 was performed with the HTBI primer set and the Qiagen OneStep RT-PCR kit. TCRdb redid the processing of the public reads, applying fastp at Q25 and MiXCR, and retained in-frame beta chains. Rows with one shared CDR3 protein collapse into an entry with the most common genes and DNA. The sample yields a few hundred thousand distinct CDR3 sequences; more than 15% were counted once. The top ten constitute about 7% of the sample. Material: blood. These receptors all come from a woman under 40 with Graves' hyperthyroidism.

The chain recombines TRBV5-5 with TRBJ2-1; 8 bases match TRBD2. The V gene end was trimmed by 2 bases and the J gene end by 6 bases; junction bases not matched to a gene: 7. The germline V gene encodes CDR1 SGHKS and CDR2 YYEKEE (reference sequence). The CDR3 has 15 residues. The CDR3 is CASSFSFSGTNEQFF. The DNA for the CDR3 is TGTGCCAGCAGCTTCTCATTTAGCGGGACCAATGAGCAGTTCTTC. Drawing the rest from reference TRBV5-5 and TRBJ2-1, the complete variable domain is DAGVTQSPTHLIKTRGQQVTLRCSPISGHKSVSWYQQVLGQGPQFIFQYYEKEERGRGNFPDRFSARQFPNYSSELNVNALLLGDSALYLCASSFSFSGTNEQFFGPGTRLTVL.

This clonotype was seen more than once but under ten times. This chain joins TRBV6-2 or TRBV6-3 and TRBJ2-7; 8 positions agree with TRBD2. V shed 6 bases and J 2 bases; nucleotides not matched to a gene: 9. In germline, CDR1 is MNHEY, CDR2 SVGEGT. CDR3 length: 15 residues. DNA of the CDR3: TGTGCCAGCAGGACCCACCCGGGAGGGACCTACGAGCAGTACTTC. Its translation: CASRTHPGGTYEQYF.